This T cell receptor (beta chain) appears in the sequencing data of a study of T cells in Graves' hyperthyroidism and ophthalmopathy. Trimming pared 3 bases from V and 5 bases from J, leaving 4 bases between. The CDR3 covers 11 residues. The germline V gene has CDR1 SEHNR and CDR2 FQNEAQ (reference sequence). Amplified regions were TCR beta CDR3 sequences from RNA transcripts. An initial round of RT-PCR targeting the TCR CDR3 relied on the HTBI primer set. TCRdb ran MiXCR on the multiplex PCR reads and lists one entry per CDR3 protein. The table records over 250,000 distinct CDR3 sequences, around a quarter of them present only once.

The source material was blood. The V and J genes are TRBV7-9 and TRBJ2-5, with unresolved D. The TCR originated in a man aged 35 to 55 with Graves' hyperthyroidism that later progressed to Graves' ophthalmopathy. The CDR3, as DNA: TGTGCCAGCAGCTTTTACGAGACCCAGTACTTC. It is translated as CASSFYETQYF.